This passage covers 27 T cell receptor beta chains from one sample sequenced in a study of blood T cell repertoires in COVID-19. Clones were sequenced by immunoSEQ multiplex PCR, and TCRdb holds only the in-frame ones, with some missing. The data hold roughly 160,000 clones, with about four fifths observed a single time. Sequencing used peripheral blood. Every receptor here comes from a woman aged 65 to 85 who had recovered from COVID-19.

V is TRBV7-9 and J is TRBJ2-1, with 8 bases matching TRBD2. The V gene's germline CDR1 is SEHNR and CDR2 FQNEAQ (reference sequence). The CDR3 is made up of 15 amino acids. V lost 5 bases and J lost 2; bases outside the gene matches: 5. CDR3 loop: CASSPGRGAYNEQFF. The CDR3 DNA is TGTGCCAGCAGCCCGGGGCGGGGGGCCTACAATGAGCAGTTCTTC.

This clone appeared once. The rearrangement links TRBV9 to TRBJ2-2; 15 nucleotides align to TRBD2. This CDR3 region has 16 residues. Germline V gene lookup returns CDR1 SGDLS and CDR2 YYNGEE. J lost 4 bases, V lost 5 bases, and 3 bases had no gene match. The chain's CDR3 is CASREGLAGGTGELFF. CDR3 DNA: TGTGCCAGCAGGGAGGGACTAGCGGGAGGCACCGGGGAGCTGTTTTTT.

V and J are TRBV29-1 and TRBJ1-2, with unresolved D. Per the germline V gene, CDR1 is SQVTM and CDR2 is ANQGSEA. The CDR3 runs 10 residues. Trimming shortened V by 3 bases and J by 5 bases, and 4 bases separated the two germline ends. The DNA for the CDR3 is TGCAGCGTTGACAGTTATGGCTACACCTTC. It is translated as CSVDSYGYTF.

The chain employs TRBV10-3 and TRBJ1-1; D uncertain. The germline V and J ends were trimmed by 3 bases and 1 base, with 6 bases remaining between them. CDR3 length equals 13 residues. Germline values: CDR1 ENHRY, CDR2 SYGVKD. The CDR3 sequence is CAISDTENTEAFF. CDR3 in DNA: TGTGCCATCAGTGATACAGAGAACACTGAAGCTTTCTTT.

The chain recombines TRBV6-2 or TRBV6-3 with TRBJ2-3, with 13 bases fitting TRBD2. Germline trimming cut 2 bases from V and 6 bases from J; bases unmatched to any gene: 2. Germline V gene sequence: CDR1 MNHEY, CDR2 SVGEGT. The CDR3 totals 15 residues. The CDR3 sequence is CASSYPTSGGDTQYF. The CDR3 bases are TGTGCCAGCAGTTACCCGACTAGCGGGGGGGATACGCAGTATTTT.

The rearrangement uses TRBV30 and TRBJ2-7; 7 nucleotides match TRBD2. Trimming at V came to 3 bases and at J to 7 bases, leaving 6 bases not matched to a gene. The germline gives CDR1 GTSNPN, CDR2 SVGIG (reference sequence). The CDR3 has 12 amino acids. CDR3 protein: CAWSVIGREQYF. The CDR3, as DNA: TGTGCCTGGAGCGTCATCGGGAGGGAGCAGTACTTC.

The V and J genes are TRBV6-5 and TRBJ1-1, with D unresolved. This CDR3 comprises 13 residues. Trimming removed 4 bases from V and 1 base from J, with 7 bases in between. Germline V gives CDR1 MNHEY, CDR2 SVGAGI. CDR3 amino acids: CASSFLPNTEAFF. CDR3 DNA: TGTGCCAGCAGTTTCCTCCCGAACACTGAAGCTTTCTTT.

This chain connects TRBV25-1 to TRBJ2-7; a possible D gene is TRBD2 (6 bases). The germline V gene has CDR1 MGHDK and CDR2 SYGVNS. The CDR3 consists of 13 residues. Between the trimmed V and J ends, which lost 7 bases and 5 bases, there was a span of 15 bases. The DNA of the CDR3 is TGTGCCAGCACCCGGAGGGCAGGCGACGAGCAGTACTTC. Encoded protein: CASTRRAGDEQYF.

J is TRBJ2-6 and V is TRBV18, with a weak D call TRBD1 (6 bases). The germline V gene encodes CDR1 KGHSH and CDR2 LQKENI. The CDR3 runs to 15 residues. Trimming shortened V by 3 bases and J by 5 bases, and 11 bases separated the two germline ends. The CDR3 DNA is TGTGCCAGCTCACCCCCGGGACACCGGGCCAACGTCCTGACTTTC. Its protein is CASSPPGHRANVLTF.

The chain couples TRBV18 to TRBJ2-2; D not resolved. Looked up from germline, CDR1 is KGHSH and CDR2 is LQKENI. The ends were cut back, 2 bases at V and 0 bases at J, with 13 bases in the middle. This CDR3 spans 17 amino acids. CDR3 amino acids: CASSPFQRTANTGELFF. CDR3 DNA: TGTGCCAGCTCACCATTCCAGCGAACCGCGAACACCGGGGAGCTGTTTTTT. The full variable domain, with the rest looked up from reference TRBV18 and TRBJ2-2, is NAGVMQNPRHLVRRRGQEARLRCSPMKGHSHVYWYRQLPEEGLKFMVYLQKENIIDESGMPKERFSAEFPKEGPSILRIQQVVRGDSAAYFCASSPFQRTANTGELFFGEGSRLTVL.

The chain links TRBV27 to TRBJ2-5; weak D call: TRBD2 (6 bases). The germline V gene has CDR1 MNHEY and CDR2 SMNVEV (reference sequence). V was cut by 5 bases and J by 7 bases, with 20 bases left in between. The length of the CDR3 is 15 residues. The CDR3 DNA follows: TGTGCCAGCAGTAGTGGCTCGCTAGCCGGGGGGACCCAGTACTTC. Translation: CASSSGSLAGGTQYF.

This clone showed up just a few times. This chain links TRBV20-1 with TRBJ2-7; TRBD1 is a possible D gene (5 bases). Germline V gives CDR1 DFQATT, CDR2 SNEGSKA (reference sequence). This CDR3 is built from 11 residues. For the CDR3, the DNA is TGCAGCCCTACCCAGGGCAACGAGCAGTACTTC. Residues: CSPTQGNEQYF.

This clone was observed a few times. The junction departs from germline at one end; a sequencing error may be responsible. The chain uses TRBV10-1 and TRBJ1-1; D perhaps matches TRBD1 (6 bases). Germline CDR1 WNHNN, CDR2 SYGVQD (reference sequence). There are 10 residues in the CDR3. The CDR3 protein is CASSDPQGAF. CDR3 nucleotides: TGCGCCAGCAGTGACCCACAGGGCGCCTTT.

The J gene is TRBJ2-7, the V gene TRBV6-1; 11 bases map to TRBD1. J lost 3 bases, V lost 3 bases, and 10 bases had no gene match. The CDR3 has 17 amino acids. The germline V gene has CDR1 MNHNS and CDR2 SASEGT. The CDR3, as DNA: TGTGCCAGCAGTGATCGGTTGGTGGGGACAGGGGGCTACGAGCAGTACTTC. Amino acids: CASSDRLVGTGGYEQYF.

The chain links TRBV19 to TRBJ1-2; the D gene is possibly TRBD1 (5 bases). V was clipped by 5 bases and J by 6 bases, with 10 bases between them. The CDR3 is 12 amino acids. Germline V gene data show CDR1 as LNHDA and CDR2 as SQIVND (reference sequence). The CDR3 region has the DNA TGTGCCAGTAGTTTGTCAGGGCATGGCTACACCTTC. Protein: CASSLSGHGYTF.

The rearrangement uses TRBV9 and TRBJ2-1, with 7 bases aligning to TRBD2. Per germline, CDR1 SGDLS and CDR2 YYNGEE. With 5 bases clipped from V and 0 bases from J, the junction kept 5 bases outside the gene matches. This CDR3 is 15 amino acids long. Here the CDR3 DNA reads TGTGCCAGCAGACCAGCGGGGAACTCCTACAATGAGCAGTTCTTC. It encodes CASRPAGNSYNEQFF. Drawing the rest from reference TRBV9 and TRBJ2-1, the complete variable domain is DSGVTQTPKHLITATGQRVTLRCSPRSGDLSVYWYQQSLDQGLQFLIQYYNGEERAKGNILERFSAQQFPDLHSELNLSSLELGDSALYFCASRPAGNSYNEQFFGPGTRLTVL.

There are a few counts of this clone. V is TRBV3-1 (or the pseudogene TRBV3-2) and J is TRBJ2-5; 11 nucleotides agree with TRBD2. This CDR3 has 13 residues. V dropped 5 bases and J dropped 7; count of bases not matched to a gene: 3. Germline loops: CDR1 LGHDT, CDR2 YNNKEL (reference sequence). CDR3 coding DNA: TGTGCCAGCAGCTCAACTAGCGGGGGGACCCAGTACTTC. Protein sequence: CASSSTSGGTQYF.

This clone was recorded once. The chain uses TRBV20-1 and TRBJ2-3; D might be TRBD1 (5 bases). The CDR3 runs to 16 residues. The V end lost 6 bases, the J end lost 6 bases, and 25 bases lay between the germline ends. Germline CDR1 is DFQATT and CDR2 is SNEGSKA (reference sequence). The CDR3 is CSASLVGAHTRDTQYF. For the CDR3, the DNA is TGCAGTGCCAGTCTAGTTGGGGCACACACACGCGATACGCAGTATTTT.

This rearrangement joins TRBV3-1 (or the pseudogene TRBV3-2) to TRBJ2-1, with TRBD2 identical over 8 bases. V lost 1 base and J lost 9; bases outside the gene matches: 8. This CDR3 comprises 15 residues. From germline, CDR1 is LGHDT and CDR2 YNNKEL (reference sequence). The CDR3 sequence: CASSQGAGASSEQFF. In nucleotides, the CDR3 is TGTGCCAGCAGCCAAGGAGCGGGGGCCAGCAGTGAGCAGTTCTTC.

In this sample, this clone turned up once. This sequence joins TRBV29-1 and TRBJ1-1; 8 bases are a match to TRBD1. Looked up from germline, CDR1 is SQVTM and CDR2 is ANQGSEA. J lost 4 bases, V lost 7 bases, and 8 bases had no gene match. This CDR3 has 13 residues. Here the CDR3 reads CSATGQVGTEAFF. In nucleotides, the CDR3 is TGCAGCGCGACGGGACAGGTGGGCACTGAAGCTTTCTTT.

The chain joins TRBV28 to TRBJ1-1; D is unresolved. This CDR3 has 13 residues. Germline loops: CDR1 MDHEN, CDR2 SYDVKM. The V and J ends lost 5 bases and 0 bases respectively, with 7 bases between them. CDR3 region: CASSLTVNTEAFF. Here the CDR3 DNA reads TGTGCCAGCAGTCTTACGGTGAACACTGAAGCTTTCTTT.

This rearrangement joins TRBV28 to TRBJ1-2, with TRBD1 as a possible D gene (6 bases). The germline CDR1 and CDR2 sequences are MDHEN and SYDVKM. Trimming took off 5 bases at V and 4 bases at J, with 17 bases between the two ends. The CDR3 is made up of 15 amino acids. CDR3 in amino acids: CASSPLGASGYGYTF. In nucleotides, the CDR3 is TGTGCCAGCAGTCCCCTGGGGGCGTCGGGCTATGGCTACACCTTC.

This clone appeared once. The V call is TRBV28, the J call TRBJ1-2; perhaps TRBD1 as D (5 bases). Per the germline V gene, CDR1 is MDHEN and CDR2 is SYDVKM. Deletions cut 2 bases from V and 7 bases from J, with 14 bases between. The CDR3 extends over 14 amino acids. The CDR3 bases are TGTGCCAGCAGTTTAGGGGGGGTCCAAGGTGGCTACACCTTC. Translation gives CASSLGGVQGGYTF.

J is TRBJ1-6 and V is TRBV27, with D possibly TRBD1 on 5 matching bases. V shed 1 base and J shed 8 bases, with 21 bases lying between them. Germline CDR1 is MNHEY and CDR2 is SMNVEV (reference sequence). CDR3 size: 18 residues. The CDR3 reads CASSLWGVGVVGDSPLHF. CDR3 bases: TGTGCCAGCAGTTTATGGGGGGTCGGGGTAGTCGGTGATTCACCCCTCCACTTT.

This chain links TRBV3-1 (or the pseudogene TRBV3-2) with TRBJ1-4; no clear D. With 4 bases removed from V and 7 bases from J, the gap between germline ends came to 19 bases. From germline, CDR1 is LGHDT and CDR2 YNNKEL (reference sequence). The CDR3 is 16 amino acids. CDR3 region: CASSPGPEAVGEKLFF. In DNA, the CDR3 is TGTGCCAGCAGCCCCGGCCCGGAGGCAGTAGGTGAAAAACTGTTTTTT.

The rearrangement links TRBV7-2 to TRBJ1-1; the match to TRBD1 covers 9 bases. CDR3 size: 12 residues. CDR1 and CDR2 (germline): SGHTA, FQGNSA. The V gene end was trimmed by 5 bases and the J gene end by 11 bases; junction bases not matched to a gene: 6. For the CDR3, the DNA is TGTGCCAGCAGCCCCCCGGACAGGGGCGCTTTCTTT. Translating it yields CASSPPDRGAFF.

V is TRBV27 and J is TRBJ1-5, with D possibly matching TRBD1 (5 bases). V was pared by 2 bases and J by 0 bases, with 14 bases between. The V gene's germline CDR1 is MNHEY and CDR2 SMNVEV (reference sequence). The CDR3 sequence is 17 residues long. The CDR3 here is CASSLPGLTDSNQPQHF. The CDR3 coding sequence is TGTGCCAGCAGTTTACCCGGTCTGACAGATAGCAATCAGCCCCAGCATTTT.